This T cell receptor (beta chain) comes out of a study of HIV-infected patients and healthy controls. Points from the study as a whole: No HLA typing of donors was done in this study.

The repertoire came from unfractionated whole blood and reflected all unsorted peripheral T cells. CDR1 and CDR2 from the germline V gene are SGHTA and FQGNSA. This CDR3 contains 15 residues. Trimming shortened V by 5 bases and J by 6 bases, and 17 bases separated the two germline ends. By share, this clonotype counts as medium-sized. Its matching antigen is unknown. cDNA was made from 400 to 500 ng RNA using alpha and beta constant primers. Each of the alpha and beta chains got its own library through chain-specific third strand synthesis with indices. MiXCR, applied by TCRdb to the 5' RACE reads, yields one record per CDR3 protein. The sample lists around 19,000 distinct CDR3 sequences, almost 9% occurring once.

The chain recombines TRBV7-2 with TRBJ2-1; perhaps TRBD2 as D (5 bases). Sequenced sample: blood. This TCR came from an adult in good health. CDR3 sequence: CASSPRTLGANEQFF. The DNA of the CDR3 is TGTGCCAGCAGCCCCCGGACTCTAGGTGCCAATGAGCAGTTCTTC. Full variable domain (remainder filled in from reference TRBV7-2 and TRBJ2-1): GAGVSQSPSNKVTEKGKDVELRCDPISGHTALYWYRQSLGQGLEFLIYFQGNSAPDKSGLPSDRFSAERTGGSVSTLTIQRTQQEDSAVYLCASSPRTLGANEQFFGPGTRLTVL.